A selection of T cell receptor beta chains follows, all from one sample in a study of CD8+ T cells in alopecia areata. Assay: immunoSEQ multiplex PCR; the TCRdb copy retains only in-frame clones and omits some. The profile shows about 180,000 clones, almost 65% of them singletons. The sequenced sample was CD4+ T cells sorted from blood, obtained at week 0. The receptors derive from a human donor with alopecia areata. Both conserved end residues are part of each CDR3. The D gene is left open where the match is weak. Not every row has a clone size; where given, it reads once, few, many or a size class.

D | size | J | V | CDR3 | DNA
TRBD1 | NA | TRBJ2-7 | TRBV27 | CASSLGGTGGLTQYF | TGTGCCAGCAGTTTAGGGGGCACAGGGGGCTTGACGCAGTACTTC
TRBD1 | few | TRBJ1-5 | TRBV30 | CAWSGGQINQPQHF | TGTGCCTGGAGTGGGGGACAGATTAATCAGCCCCAGCATTTT
TRBD1 | NA | TRBJ2-3 | TRBV29-1 | CSVVGTGGTDTQYF | TGCAGCGTTGTAGGGACAGGGGGCACAGATACGCAGTATTTT
NA | NA | TRBJ2-7 | TRBV4-3 | CASSQGLTSYEQYF | TGCGCCAGCAGCCAAGGCCTTACCTCCTACGAGCAGTACTTC
TRBD1 | NA | TRBJ2-5 | TRBV25-1 | CASSDRDRSQETQYF | TGTGCCAGCAGTGACCGGGACAGATCCCAAGAGACCCAGTACTTC
NA | NA | TRBJ2-5 | TRBV29-1 | CSVVGAQETQYF | TGCAGCGTCGTAGGGGCTCAAGAGACCCAGTACTTC
TRBD1 | NA | TRBJ2-1 | TRBV30 | CAWNRGSYNEQFF | TGTGCCTGGAACAGGGGGTCCTACAATGAGCAGTTCTTC
TRBD1 | NA | TRBJ1-1 | TRBV30 | CAWKVGTVNTEAFF | TGTGCCTGGAAGGTTGGGACAGTGAACACTGAAGCTTTCTTT
NA | NA | TRBJ1-4 | TRBV4-3 | CASSQGFGRQNEKLFF | TGCGCCAGCAGCCAAGGCTTCGGCAGACAAAATGAAAAACTGTTTTTT
NA | NA | TRBJ2-2 | TRBV7-3 | CASSLFVGGELFF | TGTGCCAGCAGCTTATTTGTGGGCGGGGAGCTGTTTTTT
NA | NA | TRBJ2-7 | TRBV7-6 | CASTSQGFGEQYF | TGTGCCAGCACATCACAGGGTTTCGGCGAGCAGTACTTC
NA | NA | TRBJ1-2 | TRBV29-1 | CSVGRRDYGYTF | TGCAGCGTTGGCCGCAGGGACTATGGCTACACCTTC
NA | NA | TRBJ2-7 | TRBV30 | CAWSWGVNLEQYF | TGTGCCTGGAGTTGGGGAGTAAATCTCGAGCAGTACTTC
NA | few | TRBJ1-1 | TRBV29-1 | CSVTGVSTNTEAFF | TGCAGCGTGACGGGTGTTTCTACGAACACTGAAGCTTTCTTT
NA | few | TRBJ2-1 | TRBV11-2 | CASSIGDEQFF | TGTGCCAGCAGCATCGGGGATGAGCAGTTCTTC
TRBD1 | NA | TRBJ2-7 | TRBV15 | CATSRAGTGGREQYF | TGTGCCACCAGCAGAGCCGGGACAGGGGGTCGAGAGCAGTACTTC
NA | few | TRBJ2-3 | TRBV2 | CASSFREVTDTQYF | TGTGCCAGCAGTTTCCGTGAGGTCACAGATACGCAGTATTTT
NA | NA | TRBJ2-1 | TRBV5-1 | CASSPALLGALSYNEQFF | TGCGCCAGCAGCCCAGCCCTCCTAGGAGCGCTCTCCTACAATGAGCAGTTCTTC
NA | NA | TRBJ2-4 | TRBV5-6 | CASSLSGTDKNIQYF | TGTGCCAGCAGCTTGTCCGGTACAGACAAAAACATTCAGTACTTC
NA | many | TRBJ2-7 | TRBV2 | CASSEALMNSGYEQYF | TGTGCCAGCAGTGAAGCGCTGATGAACAGCGGCTACGAGCAGTACTTC
NA | once | TRBJ1-2 | TRBV5-6 | CASSFNYGYTF | TGTGCCAGCAGCTTTAACTATGGCTACACCTTC
NA | few | TRBJ1-2 | TRBV6-6 | CASSYSRDGGYTF | TGTGCCAGCAGTTACTCTCGGGACGGTGGCTACACCTTC
NA | NA | TRBJ2-5 | TRBV29-1 | CSVGETQYF | TGCAGCGTGGGGGAGACCCAGTACTTC
NA | few | TRBJ2-7 | TRBV14 | CASSQFYDEQYF | TGTGCCAGCAGCCAATTTTACGATGAGCAGTACTTC
NA | NA | TRBJ1-2 | TRBV2 | CASSPDRSFTF | TGTGCCAGCAGTCCAGACAGGTCGTTTACCTTC
TRBD1 | NA | TRBJ1-6 | TRBV30 | CAWNRGNSPLHF | TGTGCCTGGAACAGGGGAAATTCACCCCTCCACTTT
TRBD2 | NA | TRBJ2-1 | TRBV2 | CASQSVAGGTNEQFF | TGTGCCAGCCAGTCGGTAGCGGGGGGGACAAATGAGCAGTTCTTC
NA | few | TRBJ1-2 | TRBV4-3 | CASSQAVGRVYGYTF | TGCGCCAGCAGCCAAGCCGTCGGCAGGGTCTATGGCTACACCTTC
NA | NA | TRBJ2-1 | TRBV30 | CAWSGNKMQFF | TGTGCCTGGAGCGGTAACAAGATGCAGTTCTTC
NA | NA | TRBJ1-2 | TRBV30 | CAWSVQSTYGYTF | TGTGCCTGGAGTGTCCAATCCACCTATGGCTACACCTTC
NA | NA | TRBJ1-1 | TRBV9 | CASSVGPGPNTEAFF | TGTGCCAGCAGCGTCGGACCGGGACCAAACACTGAAGCTTTCTTT
NA | NA | TRBJ2-1 | TRBV9 | CASTGGDSYNEQFF | TGTGCCAGCACCGGAGGTGATAGCTACAATGAGCAGTTCTTC
NA | once | TRBJ2-1 | TRBV29-1 | CSVVLLGGYNEQFF | TGCAGCGTTGTCCTTTTGGGGGGTTACAATGAGCAGTTCTTC
TRBD1 | NA | TRBJ2-2 | TRBV30 | CAWSWDRGTGELFF | TGTGCCTGGTCATGGGACAGGGGCACCGGGGAGCTGTTTTTT
NA | NA | TRBJ1-3 | TRBV30 | CAWIEPAFSGNTIYF | TGTGCCTGGATAGAACCGGCGTTCTCTGGAAACACCATATATTTT
NA | NA | TRBJ2-1 | TRBV7-2 | CASSLAGAGSYNEQFF | TGTGCCAGCAGCTTAGCAGGGGCGGGGTCCTACAATGAGCAGTTCTTC
TRBD1 | NA | TRBJ2-7 | TRBV5-1 | CASSYAGTANEQYF | TGCGCCAGCAGCTACGCCGGGACAGCCAACGAGCAGTACTTC
NA | NA | TRBJ2-1 | TRBV30 | CAWSVWTATLGSEQFF | TGTGCCTGGAGTGTATGGACAGCCACACTGGGAAGTGAGCAGTTCTTC
NA | NA | TRBJ1-2 | TRBV29-1 | CSAAGDGYTF | TGCAGCGCCGCTGGGGATGGCTACACCTTC
NA | NA | TRBJ1-6 | TRBV5-1 | CASTDRGGESPLHF | TGCGCCAGCACCGATAGGGGAGGAGAGTCACCCCTCCACTTT
TRBD1 | NA | TRBJ1-6 | TRBV7-2 | CASSSVRGPNPLSF | TGTGCCAGCAGTTCTGTCAGGGGGCCCAACCCCCTATCTTTT
NA | NA | TRBJ2-5 | TRBV9 | CASSVAGQLRNQETQYF | TGTGCCAGCAGCGTAGCGGGCCAGCTGCGTAACCAAGAGACCCAGTACTTC
TRBD1 | few | TRBJ1-5 | TRBV30 | CAWSVSGQRNQPQHF | TGTGCCTGGAGTGTATCGGGACAGCGAAATCAGCCCCAGCATTTT
NA | few | TRBJ1-2 | TRBV6-1 | CASSETGKDYGYTF | TGTGCCAGCAGTGAAACAGGGAAGGACTATGGCTACACCTTC
NA | once | TRBJ2-5 | TRBV7-7 | CASSFGFQETQYF | TGTGCCAGCAGCTTTGGTTTCCAAGAGACCCAGTACTTC
TRBD1 | NA | TRBJ1-1 | TRBV18 | CASSPRTGEAFF | TGTGCCAGCTCACCCCGGACAGGGGAAGCTTTCTTT
TRBD2 | NA | TRBJ2-6 | TRBV7-9 | CASSPGVRGASGANVLTF | TGTGCCAGCAGCCCTGGGGTGCGGGGGGCCTCTGGGGCCAACGTCCTGACTTTC
NA | NA | TRBJ1-6 | TRBV5-1 | CASSLAGGGYSPLHF | TGCGCCAGCAGCTTGGCCGGGGGCGGTTATTCACCCCTCCACTTT
NA | NA | TRBJ2-1 | TRBV4-3 | CASSQGTINNEQFF | TGCGCCAGCAGCCAAGGTACCATTAACAATGAGCAGTTCTTC
NA | few | TRBJ2-7 | TRBV2 | CASSGSSYEQYF | TGTGCCAGCAGCGGGTCCTCCTACGAGCAGTACTTC
TRBD2 | NA | TRBJ2-5 | TRBV9 | CASSVAGGIQETQYF | TGTGCCAGCAGCGTAGCGGGAGGAATACAAGAGACCCAGTACTTC